The 27 T cell receptor beta chains below come from one sample, sequenced in a study of blood T cell repertoires in COVID-19. Profiling relied on immunoSEQ multiplex PCR, and the TCRdb table lists in-frame clones only, not all of them. Among roughly 150,000 clones listed, approximately 90% were seen once. The sequencing input was peripheral blood. These receptors came from a woman aged 55-70 years with active COVID-19.

The genes are TRBV7-3 and TRBJ2-2, with 15 bases aligning to TRBD2. Trimming took 5 bases from V and 12 from J; bases not matched to a gene: 10. The CDR3 consists of 16 residues. CDR1 is SGHTA, CDR2 FQGTGA, per germline. CDR3 region: CASSLMGTSGRQKLFF. CDR3 nucleotide sequence: TGTGCCAGCAGCCTAATGGGGACTAGCGGGAGGCAAAAGCTGTTTTTT.

This chain links TRBV9 with TRBJ2-3, with TRBD2 matching over 11 bases. This CDR3 is built from 17 residues. The junction had 7 bases not matched to a gene; V was cut back by 0 bases and J by 4 bases. Germline values: CDR1 SGDLS, CDR2 YYNGEE. CDR3 in DNA: TGTGCCAGCAGCGTAGGAACGGTAGCGGGAGGGTCAGATACGCAGTATTTT. Translation: CASSVGTVAGGSDTQYF.

The chain combines TRBV4-1 with TRBJ2-2; no definite D call. The V end lost 1 base, the J end lost 4 bases, and 13 bases lay between the germline ends. Per germline, CDR1 MGHRA and CDR2 YSYEKL. The CDR3 length is 16 residues. CDR3 loop: CASSQVPPPVTGELFF. The CDR3 region has the DNA TGCGCCAGCAGCCAAGTCCCCCCCCCGGTCACCGGGGAGCTGTTTTTT.

The chain uses TRBV28 and TRBJ1-2; D is unclear. There are 14 residues in the CDR3. V lost 3 bases to trimming and J lost 0 bases, with 8 bases between them. The germline gives CDR1 MDHEN, CDR2 SYDVKM. The CDR3 bases are TGTGCCAGCAGTTTCCAGGCAGCTAACTATGGCTACACCTTC. The encoded protein is CASSFQAANYGYTF.

The chain joins TRBV5-4 to TRBJ2-5; TRBD2 matches 11 bases. This CDR3 region has 16 residues. Germline CDR1 SGHNT, CDR2 YYREEE (reference sequence). V dropped 2 bases and J dropped 5; count of bases not matched to a gene: 8. CDR3 DNA: TGTGCCAGCAGCTTAACTAGCGGGAGTGGTATGGAGACCCAGTACTTC. Its translation is CASSLTSGSGMETQYF. The full variable domain, in which reference TRBV5-4 and TRBJ2-5 provide the parts outside the CDR3, is ETGVTQSPTHLIKTRGQQVTLRCSSQSGHNTVSWYQQALGQGPQFIFQYYREEENGRGNFPPRFSGLQFPNYSSELNVNALELDDSALYLCASSLTSGSGMETQYFGPGTRLLVL.

This rearrangement joins TRBV5-8 to TRBJ1-4; D gene uncertain. The V gene lost 0 bases and the J gene lost 2 bases, with 14 bases spanning the gap. The CDR3 length is 17 residues. Germline loops: CDR1 SGHTS, CDR2 YDEGEE. CDR3 sequence: CASSLEMGQATNEKLFF. In DNA form, the CDR3 reads TGTGCCAGCAGCTTGGAAATGGGCCAAGCTACTAATGAAAAACTGTTTTTT.

The rearrangement links TRBV5-5 to TRBJ2-3, with TRBD1 as a possible D gene (6 bases). The V end was cut by 3 bases, the J end by 1 base, with 9 bases between. This CDR3 has 14 amino acids. CDR1 SGHKS and CDR2 YYEKEE come from the germline V gene (reference sequence). CDR3 DNA sequence: TGTGCCAGCAGCTCAGGGGTGGGCACAGATACGCAGTATTTT. Its protein product is CASSSGVGTDTQYF.

V and J are TRBV19 and TRBJ1-3; the D gene is possibly TRBD1 (5 bases). This CDR3 is 16 amino acids long. With 0 bases removed from V and 4 bases from J, the gap between germline ends came to 13 bases. Germline loops: CDR1 LNHDA, CDR2 SQIVND (reference sequence). CDR3 sequence (DNA): TGTGCCAGTAGTATAGAAAAGGGGAAAAGGGGAAACACCATATATTTT. As protein: CASSIEKGKRGNTIYF.

The genes are TRBV11-3 and TRBJ2-3; 14 nucleotides agree with TRBD2. CDR3 length equals 18 residues. The V gene's germline CDR1 is SGHNT and CDR2 YENEEA. V trimming: 4 bases; J trimming: 0 bases; junction bases outside the gene matches: 6. CDR3 sequence reads: CASSSGTSGRGSTDTQYF. DNA of the CDR3: TGTGCCAGCAGCTCGGGGACTAGCGGGAGAGGAAGCACAGATACGCAGTATTTT.

The chain recombines TRBV7-2 with TRBJ2-7; D might be TRBD1 (6 bases). V lost 2 bases to trimming and J lost 4 bases, with 18 bases between them. Per germline, CDR1 SGHTA and CDR2 FQGNSA. The CDR3 spans 16 residues. The DNA of the CDR3 is TGTGCCAGCAGCTTAAGGGACACCACTGAGGGTTACGAGCAGTACTTC. Its protein is CASSLRDTTEGYEQYF. Drawing the rest from reference TRBV7-2 and TRBJ2-7, the complete variable domain is GAGVSQSPSNKVTEKGKDVELRCDPISGHTALYWYRQSLGQGLEFLIYFQGNSAPDKSGLPSDRFSAERTGGSVSTLTIQRTQQEDSAVYLCASSLRDTTEGYEQYFGPGTRLTVT.

The chain has TRBV5-1 and TRBJ1-2; 8 bases line up with TRBD1. This CDR3 has 14 amino acids. Germline V gives CDR1 SGHRS, CDR2 YFSETQ. The V segment lost 4 bases and the J segment 2 bases; nucleotides outside the gene matches: 4. The CDR3 reads CASSRQGMNYGYTF. In DNA, the CDR3 is TGCGCCAGCAGCCGACAGGGGATGAACTATGGCTACACCTTC.

The chain joins TRBV6-5 to TRBJ2-7, with 9 bases identical to TRBD2. Trimming removed 5 bases from V and 7 bases from J; junction bases left unmatched: 12. Germline V gene sequence: CDR1 MNHEY, CDR2 SVGAGI. The CDR3 totals 15 residues. The CDR3 nucleotides are TGTGCCAGCAGTCTAGCGGGGCCCCGTTCAGAAGAGCAGTACTTC. It is translated as CASSLAGPRSEEQYF.

CDR3: CASSPGRVSYEQYF. The DNA of the CDR3 is TGTGCCAGCAGCCCAGGGAGGGTCTCCTACGAGCAGTACTTC. The chain combines TRBV7-2 with TRBJ2-7; 7 bases match TRBD2. The germline V gene has CDR1 SGHTA and CDR2 FQGNSA. The CDR3 extends over 14 amino acids. Trimming at V came to 5 bases and at J to 0 bases, leaving 4 bases not matched to a gene.

On this clone: The sample holds other DNA sequences that translate to the same CDR3. The V and J genes are TRBV5-1 and TRBJ1-1; no clear D. The CDR3 runs to 13 residues. Germline assignment: CDR1 SGHRS and CDR2 YFSETQ. The V end lost 1 base, the J end lost 3 bases, and 7 bases lay between the germline ends. CDR3 region: CASSLLAYTEAFF. The CDR3 DNA sequence: TGCGCCAGCAGCTTGTTAGCTTACACTGAAGCTTTCTTT. Drawing the rest from reference TRBV5-1 and TRBJ1-1, the complete variable domain is KAGVTQTPRYLIKTRGQQVTLSCSPISGHRSVSWYQQTPGQGLQFLFEYFSETQRNKGNFPGRFSGRQFSNSRSEMNVSTLELGDSALYLCASSLLAYTEAFFGQGTRLTVV.

V is TRBV5-6 and J is TRBJ2-2; 10 bases fit TRBD2. CDR1 and CDR2 (germline): SGHDT, YYEEEE. The length of the CDR3 is 16 residues. V trimming: 4 bases; J trimming: 2 bases; junction bases outside the gene matches: 5. As DNA, the CDR3 is TGTGCCAGCAGCGGACTAGCGGCCTTTAACACCGGGGAGCTGTTTTTT. Amino acids: CASSGLAAFNTGELFF.

J is TRBJ1-5 and V is TRBV4-1; D perhaps matches TRBD1 (5 bases). This CDR3 spans 16 amino acids. V was clipped by 1 base and J by 0 bases, with 10 bases between them. CDR1 and CDR2 (germline): MGHRA, YSYEKL. The CDR3 nucleotides read TGCGCCAGCAGCCAAGCGAACAGGAATAGCAATCAGCCCCAGCATTTT. Translating it yields CASSQANRNSNQPQHF.

CDR3 nucleotides: TGTGCCAGCAGCTTTAAGTCAGGGGGCGAGGCAGATACGCAGTATTTT. Its translation: CASSFKSGGEADTQYF. The chain employs TRBV7-2 and TRBJ2-3; 8 bases line up with TRBD1. The CDR3 has 16 residues. Germline trimming cut 3 bases from V and 4 bases from J; bases unmatched to any gene: 9. Germline CDR1 and CDR2: SGHTA and FQGNSA.

The gene calls are TRBV2 and TRBJ2-1; 7 bases are a match to TRBD2. Per germline, CDR1 SNHLY and CDR2 FYNNEI. The V gene end was trimmed by 10 bases and the J gene end by 9 bases; junction bases not matched to a gene: 12. The CDR3 spans 13 residues. The CDR3: CATSPGTKGEQFF. The CDR3 DNA reads as TGTGCCACCTCCCCGGGGACTAAGGGTGAGCAGTTCTTC.

This sequence joins TRBV7-2 and TRBJ2-3; 10 bases agree with TRBD1. V lost 2 bases, J lost 5 bases, and 10 bases stayed unmatched. This CDR3 is built from 17 residues. Germline values: CDR1 SGHTA, CDR2 FQGNSA. The CDR3: CASSLQRWTGGIDTQYF. For the CDR3, the DNA is TGTGCCAGCAGCTTACAGCGTTGGACAGGGGGTATAGATACGCAGTATTTT.

This chain joins TRBV9 and TRBJ2-1; 9 bases are a match to TRBD1. CDR1 is SGDLS and CDR2 is YYNGEE in the germline V gene. The CDR3 sequence is 16 residues long. The V and J ends lost 3 bases and 4 bases, in that order; junction bases with no gene match: 8. The CDR3, as DNA: TGTGCCAGCAGCGCCTTACAGGGGGCGGGGTACAATGAGCAGTTCTTC. Residues: CASSALQGAGYNEQFF.

The J gene is TRBJ1-5, the V gene TRBV20-1; D not certain. V lost 3 bases and J 0 bases, leaving 12 bases between the germline ends. The CDR3 has 15 amino acids. Germline CDR1 DFQATT, CDR2 SNEGSKA (reference sequence). The CDR3 spells CSASTVPYSNQPQHF. CDR3 bases: TGCAGTGCTAGTACAGTACCTTATAGCAATCAGCCCCAGCATTTT.

The chain links TRBV6-5 to TRBJ2-7; 11 bases line up with TRBD2. Germline CDR1 and CDR2: MNHEY and SVGAGI. This CDR3 has 14 amino acids. V lost 6 bases, J lost 7 bases, and 8 bases stayed unmatched. The CDR3, as DNA: TGTGCCAGCAGCCTAACTAGCGGGAGTAGTGAGCAGTACTTC. Translated, it gives CASSLTSGSSEQYF.

This chain links TRBV5-1 with TRBJ2-7, with D possibly being TRBD2 (6 bases). Germline V gives CDR1 SGHRS, CDR2 YFSETQ. This CDR3 contains 12 residues. The ends were cut back, 4 bases at V and 6 bases at J, with 11 bases in the middle. The CDR3 sequence is CASSGGGGEQYF. The CDR3 region has the DNA TGCGCCAGCAGCGGGGGAGGCGGCGAGCAGTACTTC.

This chain connects TRBV28 to TRBJ1-2; a possible D gene is TRBD1 (5 bases). Trimming removed 5 bases from V and 8 bases from J, with 18 bases in between. Germline CDR1 is MDHEN and CDR2 is SYDVKM. The CDR3 consists of 14 residues. CDR3 DNA sequence: TGTGCCAGCAGTACGGCTAGGGGATCCTACGGCTACACCTTC. Amino acids: CASSTARGSYGYTF.

In this sample, this clone turned up once. V is TRBV29-1 and J is TRBJ2-3, with 8 bases aligning to TRBD1. The CDR3 has 12 residues. Germline V lookup: CDR1 SQVTM, CDR2 ANQGSEA. V trimming: 6 bases; J trimming: 4 bases; junction bases outside the gene matches: 3. The CDR3: CSVRTGPDTQYF. In nucleotides, the CDR3 is TGCAGCGTCCGGACAGGGCCAGATACGCAGTATTTT.

The rearrangement joins TRBV6-4 to TRBJ2-1; the match to TRBD2 covers 10 bases. The CDR3 is made up of 15 amino acids. CDR1 and CDR2 (germline): MRHNA, SNTAGT. V shed 6 bases, J shed 8 bases, and the junction held 10 bases outside the gene matches. CDR3 sequence reads: CASSILAGALYEQFF. DNA for the CDR3: TGTGCCAGCAGCATCCTAGCGGGAGCCCTGTATGAGCAGTTCTTC.

The chain carries TRBV2 and TRBJ2-3, with D possibly being TRBD2 (6 bases). The CDR3 spans 17 residues. Germline CDR1 is SNHLY and CDR2 is FYNNEI. The V end was cut by 0 bases, the J end by 4 bases, with 17 bases between. CDR3 sequence: CASSEAGLRAGSDTQYF. DNA of the CDR3: TGTGCCAGCAGTGAAGCGGGGCTTCGAGCGGGTTCAGATACGCAGTATTTT.